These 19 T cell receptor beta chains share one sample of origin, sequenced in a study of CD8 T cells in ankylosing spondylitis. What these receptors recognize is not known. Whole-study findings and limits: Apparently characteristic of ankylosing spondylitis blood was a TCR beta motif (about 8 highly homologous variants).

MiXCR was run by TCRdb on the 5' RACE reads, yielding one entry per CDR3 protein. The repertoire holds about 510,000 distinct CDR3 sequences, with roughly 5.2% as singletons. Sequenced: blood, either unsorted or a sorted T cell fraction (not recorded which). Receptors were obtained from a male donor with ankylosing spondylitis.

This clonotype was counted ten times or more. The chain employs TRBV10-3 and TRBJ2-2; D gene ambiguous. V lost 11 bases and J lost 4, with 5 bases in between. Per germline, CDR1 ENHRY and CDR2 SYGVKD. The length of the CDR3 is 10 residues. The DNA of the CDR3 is TGTGCCGCGGCCACCGGGGAGCTGTTTTTT. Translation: CAAATGELFF.

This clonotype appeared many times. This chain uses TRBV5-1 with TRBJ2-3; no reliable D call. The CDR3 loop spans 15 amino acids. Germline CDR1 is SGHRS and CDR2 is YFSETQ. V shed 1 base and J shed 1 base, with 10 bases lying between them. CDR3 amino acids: CASSLFFVGTDTQYF. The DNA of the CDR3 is TGCGCCAGCAGCTTGTTCTTCGTGGGCACAGATACGCAGTATTTT.

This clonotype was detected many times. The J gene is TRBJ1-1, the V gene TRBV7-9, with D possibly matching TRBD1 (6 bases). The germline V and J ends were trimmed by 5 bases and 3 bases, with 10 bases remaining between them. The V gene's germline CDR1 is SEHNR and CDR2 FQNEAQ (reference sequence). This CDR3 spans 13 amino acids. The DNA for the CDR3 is TGTGCCAGCAGCGCCAGGGGTGACACTGAAGCTTTCTTT. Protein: CASSARGDTEAFF. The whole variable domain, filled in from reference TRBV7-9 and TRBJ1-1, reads DTGVSQNPRHKITKRGQNVTFRCDPISEHNRLYWYRQTLGQGPEFLTYFQNEAQLEKSRLLSDRFSAERPKGSFSTLEIQRTEQGDSAMYLCASSARGDTEAFFGQGTRLTVV.

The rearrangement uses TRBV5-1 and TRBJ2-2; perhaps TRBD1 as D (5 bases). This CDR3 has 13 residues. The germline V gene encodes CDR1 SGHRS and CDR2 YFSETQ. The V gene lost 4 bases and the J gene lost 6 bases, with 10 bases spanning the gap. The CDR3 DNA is TGCGCCAGCAGCGCCAGGGATCCCGGGGAGCTGTTTTTT. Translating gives CASSARDPGELFF.

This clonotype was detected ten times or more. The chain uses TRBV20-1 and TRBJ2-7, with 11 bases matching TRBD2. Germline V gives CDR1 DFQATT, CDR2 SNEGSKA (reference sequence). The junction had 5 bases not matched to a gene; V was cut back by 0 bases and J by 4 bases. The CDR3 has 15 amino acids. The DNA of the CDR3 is TGCAGTGCTAGAGATACTAGCGGGAGTAAGTACGAGCAGTACTTC. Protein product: CSARDTSGSKYEQYF.

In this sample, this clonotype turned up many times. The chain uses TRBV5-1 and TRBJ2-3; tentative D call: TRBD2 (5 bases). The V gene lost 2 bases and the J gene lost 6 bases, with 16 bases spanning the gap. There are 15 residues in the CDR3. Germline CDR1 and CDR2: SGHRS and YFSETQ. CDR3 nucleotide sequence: TGCGCCAGCAGCTTATGGACTTCTAGGCCCGATACGCAGTATTTT. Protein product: CASSLWTSRPDTQYF.

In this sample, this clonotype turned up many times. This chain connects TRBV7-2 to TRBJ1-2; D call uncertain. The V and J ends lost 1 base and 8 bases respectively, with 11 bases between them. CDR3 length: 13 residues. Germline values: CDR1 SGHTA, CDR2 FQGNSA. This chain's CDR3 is CASSLVKAEGYTF. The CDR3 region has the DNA TGTGCCAGCAGCTTAGTAAAGGCGGAGGGCTACACCTTC.

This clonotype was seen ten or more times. The CDR3 DNA reads as TGCGCCAGCAGCAACGACAAGAACTATGGCTACACCTTC. Translated: CASSNDKNYGYTF. The chain uses TRBV5-1 and TRBJ1-2; D not resolved. Germline V gives CDR1 SGHRS, CDR2 YFSETQ. CDR3 length equals 13 residues. Trimming left V 4 bases short and J 2 bases short, with 9 bases between.

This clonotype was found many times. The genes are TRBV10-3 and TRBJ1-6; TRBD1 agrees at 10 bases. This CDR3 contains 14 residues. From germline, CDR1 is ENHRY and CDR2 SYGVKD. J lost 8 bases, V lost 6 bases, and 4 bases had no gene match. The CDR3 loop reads CAISSGTGDSPLHF. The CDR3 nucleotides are TGTGCCATCAGCTCCGGGACAGGGGATTCACCCCTCCACTTT.

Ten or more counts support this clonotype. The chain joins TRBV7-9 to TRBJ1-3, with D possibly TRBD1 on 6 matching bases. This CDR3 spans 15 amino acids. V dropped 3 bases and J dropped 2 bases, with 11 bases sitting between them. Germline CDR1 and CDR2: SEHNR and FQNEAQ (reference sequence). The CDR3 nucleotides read TGTGCCAGCAGCTTCAGTGGGGGGCCTGGAAACACCATATATTTT. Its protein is CASSFSGGPGNTIYF.

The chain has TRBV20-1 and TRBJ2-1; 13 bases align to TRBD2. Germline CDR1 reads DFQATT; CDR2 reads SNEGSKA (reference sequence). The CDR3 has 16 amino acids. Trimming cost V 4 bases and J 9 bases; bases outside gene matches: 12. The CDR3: CSATPRTSGGMGEQFF. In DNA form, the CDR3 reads TGCAGTGCTACCCCCCGGACTAGCGGGGGAATGGGTGAGCAGTTCTTC.

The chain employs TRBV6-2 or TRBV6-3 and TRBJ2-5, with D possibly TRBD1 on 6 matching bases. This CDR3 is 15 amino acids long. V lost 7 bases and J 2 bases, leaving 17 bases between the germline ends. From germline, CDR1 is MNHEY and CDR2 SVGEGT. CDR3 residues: CASTVTRGYQETQYF. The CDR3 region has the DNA TGTGCCAGCACTGTGACCAGGGGTTATCAAGAGACCCAGTACTTC.

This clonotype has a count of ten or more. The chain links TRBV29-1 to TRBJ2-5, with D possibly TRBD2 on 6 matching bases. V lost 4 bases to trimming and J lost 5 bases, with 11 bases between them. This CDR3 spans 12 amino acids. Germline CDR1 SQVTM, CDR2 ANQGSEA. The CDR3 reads CSVGLGLETQYF. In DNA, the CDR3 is TGCAGCGTTGGACTAGGCCTGGAGACCCAGTACTTC.

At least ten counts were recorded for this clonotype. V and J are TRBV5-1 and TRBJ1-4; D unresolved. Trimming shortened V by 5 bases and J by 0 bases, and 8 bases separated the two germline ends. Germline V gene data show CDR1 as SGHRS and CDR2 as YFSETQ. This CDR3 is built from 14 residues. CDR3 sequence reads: CASRSTTTNEKLFF. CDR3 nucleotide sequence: TGCGCCAGCAGGTCCACCACAACTAATGAAAAACTGTTTTTT.

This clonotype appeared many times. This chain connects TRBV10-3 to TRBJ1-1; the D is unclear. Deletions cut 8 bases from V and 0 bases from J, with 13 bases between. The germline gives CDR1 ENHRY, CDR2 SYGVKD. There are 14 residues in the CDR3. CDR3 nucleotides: TGTGCCATCGCGAGAACCCTTATGAACACTGAAGCTTTCTTT. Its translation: CAIARTLMNTEAFF.

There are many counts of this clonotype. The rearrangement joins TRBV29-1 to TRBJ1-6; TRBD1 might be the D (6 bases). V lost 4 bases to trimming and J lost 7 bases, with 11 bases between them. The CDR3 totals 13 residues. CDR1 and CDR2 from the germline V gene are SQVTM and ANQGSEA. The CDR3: CSVAQGTNSPLHF. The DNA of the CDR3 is TGCAGCGTTGCTCAGGGGACGAATTCACCCCTCCACTTT. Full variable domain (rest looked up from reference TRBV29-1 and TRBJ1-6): SAVISQKPSRDICQRGTSLTIQCQVDSQVTMMFWYRQQPGQSLTLIATANQGSEATYESGFVIDKFPISRPNLTFSTLTVSNMSPEDSSIYLCSVAQGTNSPLHFGNGTRLTVT.

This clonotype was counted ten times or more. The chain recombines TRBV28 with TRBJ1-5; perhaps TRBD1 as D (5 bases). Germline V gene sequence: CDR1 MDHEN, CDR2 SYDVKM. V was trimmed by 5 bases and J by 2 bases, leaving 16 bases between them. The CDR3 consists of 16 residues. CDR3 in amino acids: CASSPSGRGGNQPQHF. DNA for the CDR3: TGTGCCAGCAGTCCCTCAGGGAGAGGTGGCAATCAGCCCCAGCATTTT.

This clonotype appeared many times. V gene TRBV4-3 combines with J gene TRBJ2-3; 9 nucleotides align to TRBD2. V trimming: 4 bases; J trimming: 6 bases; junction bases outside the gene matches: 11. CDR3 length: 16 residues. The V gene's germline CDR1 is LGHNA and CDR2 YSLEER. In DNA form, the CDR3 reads TGCGCCAGCAGCCTTAGGTTCGGCGGGAGGGCTGATACGCAGTATTTT. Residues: CASSLRFGGRADTQYF.

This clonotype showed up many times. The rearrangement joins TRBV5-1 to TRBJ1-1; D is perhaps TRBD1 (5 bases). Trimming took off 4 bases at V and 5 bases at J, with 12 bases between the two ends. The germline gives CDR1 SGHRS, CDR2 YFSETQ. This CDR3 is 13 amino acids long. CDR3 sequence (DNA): TGCGCCAGCAGCCGGGGGGAACGGACTGAAGCTTTCTTT. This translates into CASSRGERTEAFF. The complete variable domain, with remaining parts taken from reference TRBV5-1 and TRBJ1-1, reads KAGVTQTPRYLIKTRGQQVTLSCSPISGHRSVSWYQQTPGQGLQFLFEYFSETQRNKGNFPGRFSGRQFSNSRSEMNVSTLELGDSALYLCASSRGERTEAFFGQGTRLTVV.